This TCR beta chain was identified during a study of blood T cell repertoires in COVID-19. Across the study: PBMCs, B-cell-depleted T cells, or T cells provided the cDNA or gDNA that made up the material.

The CDR3 has 13 residues. Germline assignment: CDR1 GTSNPN and CDR2 SVGIG (reference sequence). With V trimmed by 3 bases and J by 5 bases, 4 bases remained unmatched. Profiling relied on immunoSEQ multiplex PCR, and the TCRdb table lists in-frame clones only, not all of them. Here the sample spans roughly 76,000 clones, more than 85% being singletons. Researchers sorted participants into cohorts using their self-reported clinical history. Sequencing used PBMCs or T cells enriched from blood (not recorded which). The V and J genes are TRBV30 and TRBJ2-5; 9 bases are a match to TRBD2. The receptor was isolated from a woman aged 45-59 years with acute COVID-19. CDR3 region: CAWSRSGRETQYF. The CDR3 DNA reads TGTGCCTGGAGCCGCAGCGGGAGGGAGACCCAGTACTTC.